This T cell receptor (beta chain) was identified in a study of blood T cell repertoires in COVID-19. At the level of the study: PBMCs, B-cell-depleted T cells, or T cells provided the cDNA or gDNA that made up the material.

About this clone: This sample also contains other DNA sequences that code for the same CDR3.

Looked up from germline, CDR1 is SGHRS and CDR2 is YFSETQ. The length of the CDR3 is 12 residues. V was shortened by 3 bases and J by 2 bases, with 4 bases between the two germline ends. This table comes from immunoSEQ multiplex PCR, and its TCRdb copy is limited to in-frame clones, with some not included. This table has a few hundred thousand clones, roughly nine tenths appearing once. Across 24 US areas, participants ranged in age from about 18 to 100 years. The recovered donors of Cohort 3 showed two negative PCRs, clearance, or symptom resolution. This rearrangement joins TRBV5-1 to TRBJ2-3; D not certain. Material: PBMCs or T cells enriched from blood (not recorded which). The TCR was taken from a woman aged 55-70 years who had recovered from COVID-19. The DNA of the CDR3 is TGCGCCAGCAGCTCGTCCACAGATACGCAGTATTTT. It translates to CASSSSTDTQYF.